This T cell receptor beta chain was captured by sequencing in a study of tumor-infiltrating lymphocytes in localized non-small cell lung cancer. Study-wide context: Patients included smokers and never-smokers with various histologies, some sampled after neoadjuvant chemotherapy.

Worth noting for this clone: The antigen remains unidentified.

The V gene's germline CDR1 is SQVTM and CDR2 ANQGSEA. There are 13 residues in the CDR3. V lost 7 bases, J lost 12 bases, and 7 bases stayed unmatched. Here immunoSEQ multiplex PCR was the method, and the copy in TCRdb shows in-frame clones only, minus some. The sample consists of 12,000 to 15,000 clones, 81% of them appearing once. Study-wide points: Tumors had more T cell infiltration than uninvolved lung, per TCRbeta sequencing and CD3 counts. IM1 and IM2 tumors showed no difference in T-cell fraction. Tumor T-cell fraction was not associated with recurrence-free survival.

This clonotype was sampled from a human donor with non-small cell lung cancer. Sequencing used lung tumor tissue. The chain is built from TRBV29-1 and TRBJ2-1; the match to TRBD2 covers 15 bases. CDR3 nucleotide sequence: TGCAGCGGGACTAGCGGGAGGGCCTCGGGGCAGTTCTTC. It yields the protein CSGTSGRASGQFF.